The T cell receptor beta chain under discussion was sequenced for a study of OX40 agonist ivuxolimab in advanced cancers. CDR1 and CDR2 from the germline V gene are SGHDT and YYEEEE. The V gene lost 0 bases and the J gene lost 12 bases, with 12 bases spanning the gap. This CDR3 spans 12 amino acids. TCRdb's copy holds only in-frame clones and misses some; the assay was immunoSEQ multiplex PCR. The sample has about 94,000 clones, approximately 91% seen once. Whole-study findings and limits: The study did not work out the antigen specificity of the expanded peripheral T cells.

In the case of this clone: Its antigen is still unknown.

J is TRBJ1-2 and V is TRBV5-6; no clear D. This clonotype originated in an adult with an advanced solid tumor such as melanoma, head and neck, liver or kidney cancer. The sequencing used CD4+ or CD8+ T cells sorted from blood, collected in a trial of the OX40 agonist ivuxolimab. The DNA for the CDR3 is TGTGCCAGCAGCTTGGGTGAGGGAGGCCACACCTTC. It translates to CASSLGEGGHTF.